This TCR beta chain was retrieved from a study of blood T cell repertoires in COVID-19. At the level of the study: From the United States, Italy and Spain came samples of acute and convalescent COVID-19.

Source study methods: Estimation of nucleated cell counts relied on the amplification of reference gene primers. The method was immunoSEQ multiplex PCR; TCRdb's version includes in-frame clones alone and lacks a portion of them. Clone size and V and J calls were adopted from that table, with D and trimming inferred from the DNA. Among 150,000 to 200,000 clones, 75% to 90% were seen once, and the ten largest hold 11%. The CDR3 loop spans 16 amino acids. The V segment lost 0 bases and the J segment 0 bases; nucleotides outside the gene matches: 3. Germline values: CDR1 ENHRY, CDR2 SYGVKD. V is TRBV10-3 and J is TRBJ1-2, with TRBD1 identical over 8 bases. The origin of this receptor is a human donor in a cohort sampled during active COVID-19. Material: peripheral blood. This chain's CDR3 is CAISESMGQANYGYTF. CDR3 bases: TGTGCCATCAGTGAGTCGATGGGACAGGCTAACTATGGCTACACCTTC.